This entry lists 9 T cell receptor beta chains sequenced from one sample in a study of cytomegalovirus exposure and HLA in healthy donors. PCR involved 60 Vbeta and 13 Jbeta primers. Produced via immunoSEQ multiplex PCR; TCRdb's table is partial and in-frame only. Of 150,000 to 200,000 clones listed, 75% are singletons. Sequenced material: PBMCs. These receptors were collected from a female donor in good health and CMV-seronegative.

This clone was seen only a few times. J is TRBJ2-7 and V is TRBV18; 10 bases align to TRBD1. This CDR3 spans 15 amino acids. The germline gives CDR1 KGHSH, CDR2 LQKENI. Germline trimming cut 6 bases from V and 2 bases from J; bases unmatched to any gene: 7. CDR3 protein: CASSPTGTGAYEQYF. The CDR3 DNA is TGTGCCAGCTCTCCCACCGGGACAGGGGCCTACGAGCAGTACTTC.

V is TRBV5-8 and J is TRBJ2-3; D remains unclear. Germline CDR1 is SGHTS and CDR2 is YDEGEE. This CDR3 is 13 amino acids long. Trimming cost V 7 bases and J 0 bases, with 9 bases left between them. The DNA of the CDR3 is TGTGCCAGCGGAATGACTAGCACAGATACGCAGTATTTT. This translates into CASGMTSTDTQYF.

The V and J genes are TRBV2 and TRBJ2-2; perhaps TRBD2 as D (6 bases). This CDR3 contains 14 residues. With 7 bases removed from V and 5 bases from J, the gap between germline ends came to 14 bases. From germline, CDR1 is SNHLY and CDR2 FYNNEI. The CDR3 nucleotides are TGTGCCAGCACGAAGGAAGGGAGGACCGGGGAGCTGTTTTTT. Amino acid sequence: CASTKEGRTGELFF.

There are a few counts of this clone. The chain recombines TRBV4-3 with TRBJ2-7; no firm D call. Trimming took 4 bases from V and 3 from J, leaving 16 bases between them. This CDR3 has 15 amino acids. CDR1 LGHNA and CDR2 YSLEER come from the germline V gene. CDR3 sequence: CASSPSDEANYEQYF. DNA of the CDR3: TGCGCCAGCAGCCCCAGTGATGAGGCAAACTACGAGCAGTACTTC.

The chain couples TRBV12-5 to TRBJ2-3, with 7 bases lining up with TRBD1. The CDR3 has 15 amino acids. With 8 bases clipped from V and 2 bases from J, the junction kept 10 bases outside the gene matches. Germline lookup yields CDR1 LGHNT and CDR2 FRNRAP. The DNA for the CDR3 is TGTGCTAGTTCCTTAGGGACAGCCTTCACAGATACGCAGTATTTT. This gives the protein CASSLGTAFTDTQYF.

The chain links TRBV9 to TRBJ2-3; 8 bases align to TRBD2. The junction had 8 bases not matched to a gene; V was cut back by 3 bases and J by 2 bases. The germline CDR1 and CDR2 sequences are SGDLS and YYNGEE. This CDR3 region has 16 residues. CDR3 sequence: CASSALSGGLTDTQYF. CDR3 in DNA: TGTGCCAGCAGCGCCCTCAGCGGGGGCCTCACAGATACGCAGTATTTT.

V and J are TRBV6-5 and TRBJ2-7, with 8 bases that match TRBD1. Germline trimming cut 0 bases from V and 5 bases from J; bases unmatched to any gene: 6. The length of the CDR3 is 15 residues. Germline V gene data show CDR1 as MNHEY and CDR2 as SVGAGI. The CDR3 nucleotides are TGTGCCAGCAGTTACTCTTGGCAGGGGGCCCACGAGCAGTACTTC. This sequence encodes CASSYSWQGAHEQYF.

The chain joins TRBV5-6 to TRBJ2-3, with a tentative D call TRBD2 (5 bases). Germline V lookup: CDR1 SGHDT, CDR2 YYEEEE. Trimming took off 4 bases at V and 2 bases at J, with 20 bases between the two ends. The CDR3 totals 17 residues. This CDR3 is CASSAASAVDFTDTQYF. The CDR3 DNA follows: TGTGCCAGCAGCGCTGCCTCAGCGGTGGATTTCACAGATACGCAGTATTTT.

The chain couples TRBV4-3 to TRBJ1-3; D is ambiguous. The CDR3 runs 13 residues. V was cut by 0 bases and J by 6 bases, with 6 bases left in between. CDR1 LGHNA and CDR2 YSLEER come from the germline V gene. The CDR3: CASSQDPKNTIYF. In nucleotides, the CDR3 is TGCGCCAGCAGCCAAGACCCAAAAAACACCATATATTTT.